The rows below give T cell receptor beta chains drawn from one sample of a study of T cell responses to AZD1222 COVID-19 vaccine. TCRdb's copy holds only in-frame clones and misses some; the assay was immunoSEQ multiplex PCR. The sample lists under 200,000 clones; about 91% were seen once. The specimen was peripheral blood, collected on day 0 of MenACWY control vaccination. The origin of the receptors is an adult in good health. Both conserved end residues are part of each CDR3. A D gene is named only where the DNA matches it firmly. A clone size is listed for some rows: how often the clone was seen (once, few, many), or a class if it is expanded.

D gene: TRBD2
clone size: .
V gene: TRBV19
J gene: TRBJ2-6
CDR3 DNA: TGTGCCAGTAGTAACCCGCCCGGGACTAGCTTCACTGGGGCCAACGTCCTGACTTTC
CDR3 protein: CASSNPPGTSFTGANVLTF

D gene: .
clone size: few
V gene: TRBV4-3
J gene: TRBJ1-2
CDR3 DNA: TGCGCCAGCAGCGACGTCGTGGGGTCTGGTGGCTACACCTTC
CDR3 protein: CASSDVVGSGGYTF

D gene: TRBD1
clone size: .
V gene: TRBV7-2
J gene: TRBJ1-1
CDR3 DNA: TGTGCCAGCACCAAAACCCACGGGACAGGGGGACCTGGTGGGGCTGAAGCTTTCTTT
CDR3 protein: CASTKTHGTGGPGGAEAFF

D gene: .
clone size: .
V gene: TRBV24-1
J gene: TRBJ1-2
CDR3 DNA: TGTGCCACCAGTGGCCAGACAGGCCCCCGAGAGGGCTACACCTTC
CDR3 protein: CATSGQTGPREGYTF

D gene: TRBD2
clone size: .
V gene: TRBV5-1
J gene: TRBJ2-6
CDR3 DNA: TGCGCCAGCAGCATCGCCGGGACTAGCGGGAGGGCCTCCTCTGGGGCCAACGTCCTGACTTTC
CDR3 protein: CASSIAGTSGRASSGANVLTF

D gene: .
clone size: .
V gene: TRBV21-1
J gene: TRBJ2-1
CDR3 DNA: TGTGCCAGCAGGACGGGACACTTGTTCTACAATGAGCAGTTCTTC
CDR3 protein: CASRTGHLFYNEQFF

D gene: .
clone size: .
V gene: TRBV6-2/TRBV6-3
J gene: TRBJ2-2
CDR3 DNA: TGTGCCAGCAGACCTACAGGGTCCACCGGGGAGCTGTTTTTT
CDR3 protein: CASRPTGSTGELFF

D gene: .
clone size: .
V gene: TRBV7-9
J gene: TRBJ1-2
CDR3 DNA: TGTGCCAGCAGCTCTGCACAGGGTGTCCATGGCTACACCTTC
CDR3 protein: CASSSAQGVHGYTF

D gene: TRBD2
clone size: .
V gene: TRBV6-2/TRBV6-3
J gene: TRBJ2-1
CDR3 DNA: TGTGCCAGCAGTTTCGCGGGAGTAGGGTACAATGAGCAGTTCTTC
CDR3 protein: CASSFAGVGYNEQFF

D gene: .
clone size: .
V gene: TRBV27
J gene: TRBJ1-6
CDR3 DNA: TGTGCCAGCAGTCACCGTGATTCACCCCTCCACTTT
CDR3 protein: CASSHRDSPLHF

D gene: .
clone size: .
V gene: TRBV4-1
J gene: TRBJ1-5
CDR3 DNA: TGCGCCAGCAGCCAGGTTAGCAATCAGCCCCAGCATTTT
CDR3 protein: CASSQVSNQPQHF

D gene: TRBD1
clone size: .
V gene: TRBV19
J gene: TRBJ1-5
CDR3 DNA: TGTGCCAGTAGTAAGGACAGGATCGATCAGCCCCAGCATTTT
CDR3 protein: CASSKDRIDQPQHF

D gene: .
clone size: .
V gene: TRBV28
J gene: TRBJ1-1
CDR3 DNA: TGTGCCAGCAGTGCCGTTTTGAGGGACACTGAAGCTTTCTTT
CDR3 protein: CASSAVLRDTEAFF

D gene: TRBD1
clone size: .
V gene: TRBV18
J gene: TRBJ1-1
CDR3 DNA: TGTGCCAGCTCTCATTCGGACAGGGGCGGCACTGAAGCTTTCTTT
CDR3 protein: CASSHSDRGGTEAFF

D gene: .
clone size: .
V gene: TRBV27
J gene: TRBJ1-1
CDR3 DNA: TGTGCCAGCAGTTTCGGCGCGCTGAACACTGAAGCTTTCTTT
CDR3 protein: CASSFGALNTEAFF

D gene: TRBD1
clone size: .
V gene: TRBV7-8
J gene: TRBJ2-7
CDR3 DNA: TGTGCCAGCAGCCGACGAGACAGGGGGCTCGAGCAGTACTTC
CDR3 protein: CASSRRDRGLEQYF

D gene: .
clone size: .
V gene: TRBV9
J gene: TRBJ1-1
CDR3 DNA: TGTGCCAGCAGCGCCTCCCCGTGGGTTCTGAACACTGAAGCTTTCTTT
CDR3 protein: CASSASPWVLNTEAFF

D gene: TRBD1
clone size: .
V gene: TRBV14
J gene: TRBJ1-2
CDR3 DNA: TGTGCCAGCAGCCAAGATCGTAACAGGGGCGTTCCCTTGGGCTACACCTTC
CDR3 protein: CASSQDRNRGVPLGYTF

D gene: .
clone size: .
V gene: TRBV5-1
J gene: TRBJ1-1
CDR3 DNA: TGCGCCAGCAGCCCCACACGGAACACTGAAGCTTTCTTT
CDR3 protein: CASSPTRNTEAFF

D gene: TRBD1
clone size: .
V gene: TRBV5-4
J gene: TRBJ2-7
CDR3 DNA: TGTGCCAGCAGCCGCGCCTCCGGGACAGAATCCTACGAGCAGTACTTC
CDR3 protein: CASSRASGTESYEQYF

D gene: .
clone size: .
V gene: TRBV3-1/TRBV3-2
J gene: TRBJ1-4
CDR3 DNA: TGTGCCAGCAGCCCGTTGGGGGGACGTGAAAAACTGTTTTTT
CDR3 protein: CASSPLGGREKLFF